The clone carrying this TCR beta chain was recorded at least ten times. This entry comes from a study of T cell repertoires in cytomegalovirus infection. TCRdb fed the reads into MiXCR, producing one record per CDR3 protein. The table records around 290,000 distinct CDR3 sequences, over 20% of them present only once. Germline V gene lookup returns CDR1 SGHVS and CDR2 FNYEAQ. Trimming took 1 base from V and 8 from J, leaving 12 bases between them. The CDR3 covers 14 residues. The chain is built from TRBV7-6 and TRBJ2-4; tentatively, D is TRBD2 (5 bases). The receptor was isolated from a human donor in good health (CMV status not recorded). Some clones in this sample may be carry-over from other donors' samples. The sample comprised PBMCs. The CDR3 nucleotides read TGTGCCAGCAGCTTAGACTCCTCGGGGTACATTCAGTACTTC. Residues: CASSLDSSGYIQYF.